The 26 T cell receptor beta chains reported below all come from one sample, sequenced in a study of shared clonotypes between healthy human individuals. Generated by immunoSEQ multiplex PCR, the TCRdb table keeps only in-frame clones and is missing some. The sample consists of about 960,000 clones, 76% of them appearing once. Specimen: memory CD4+ T cells sorted from blood. Subset of the sample: CD45RA-negative fraction. These receptors were obtained from a man aged 18-30 years in good health.

The chain employs TRBV18 and TRBJ2-1; 11 bases align to TRBD2. The germline gives CDR1 KGHSH, CDR2 LQKENI. V lost 6 bases and J lost 2; bases outside the gene matches: 3. The CDR3 extends over 15 amino acids. The CDR3 coding sequence is TGTGCCAGCTCCGATAGCGGGGGGGCCTACAATGAGCAGTTCTTC. It codes for CASSDSGGAYNEQFF.

This clone was seen a single time. This rearrangement joins TRBV5-5 to TRBJ2-7; 8 bases match TRBD1. The germline gives CDR1 SGHKS, CDR2 YYEKEE (reference sequence). Trimming at V came to 0 bases and at J to 1 base, leaving 3 bases not matched to a gene. The CDR3 has 15 amino acids. In nucleotides, the CDR3 is TGTGCCAGCAGCTTGGGACAGGGGAAGTCCTACGAGCAGTACTTC. It translates to CASSLGQGKSYEQYF.

The rearrangement joins TRBV4-1 to TRBJ1-5, with TRBD1 identical over 7 bases. Germline values: CDR1 MGHRA, CDR2 YSYEKL. This CDR3 spans 17 amino acids. After removal of 0 bases from V and 2 bases from J, the junction contained 7 bases not matched to a gene. In nucleotides, the CDR3 is TGCGCCAGCAGCCAAGAGGGAGGGGGCCATGGCAATCAGCCCCAGCATTTT. Protein product: CASSQEGGGHGNQPQHF.

The chain joins TRBV5-1 to TRBJ2-7; no clear D gene. CDR1 and CDR2 (germline): SGHRS, YFSETQ. CDR3 length: 13 residues. V was trimmed by 3 bases and J by 5 bases, leaving 12 bases between them. The CDR3 reads CASSWALGDEQYF. The CDR3 DNA sequence: TGCGCCAGCAGCTGGGCCCTTGGCGACGAGCAGTACTTC.

In regard to this clone: One base away lies a much larger clone, so this may be a sequencing read error. Other DNA sequences in this sample translate to the same CDR3. The V and J genes are TRBV20-1 and TRBJ2-7; 8 nucleotides match TRBD1. CDR1 and CDR2 (germline): DFQATT, SNEGSKA (reference sequence). The CDR3 extends over 11 amino acids. This CDR3 reads CSGRTGGEQYF. CDR3 sequence (DNA): TGTAGTGGTCGTACAGGGGGCGAGCAGTACTTC.

This chain connects TRBV5-6 to TRBJ1-2; 7 bases line up with TRBD1. Germline CDR1 reads SGHDT; CDR2 reads YYEEEE. There are 14 residues in the CDR3. J was trimmed by 4 bases and V by 4 bases; bases with no gene match: 7. This CDR3 is CASSARTGAYGYTF. CDR3 in DNA: TGTGCCAGCAGCGCGAGAACAGGGGCCTATGGCTACACCTTC.

The rearrangement links TRBV29-1 to TRBJ2-7, with 7 bases that match TRBD2. V was clipped by 1 base and J by 5 bases; unmatched bases: 11. The CDR3 totals 15 residues. CDR1 and CDR2 (germline): SQVTM, ANQGSEA. The CDR3 region is CSVEGDGGSPHEQYF. The CDR3 coding sequence is TGCAGCGTTGAAGGGGATGGCGGGAGTCCCCACGAGCAGTACTTC.

V is TRBV6-6 and J is TRBJ2-1, with no clear D. Trimming removed 1 base from V and 5 bases from J, with 6 bases in between. Germline CDR1 and CDR2: MNHNY and SVGAGI (reference sequence). The CDR3 is 13 residues long. CDR3 amino acids: CASSYYSHNEQFF. The CDR3 DNA follows: TGTGCCAGCAGTTACTACTCGCACAATGAGCAGTTCTTC.

This clone was counted only a few times. The same CDR3 also results from other DNA sequences found in this sample. The J gene is TRBJ2-7, the V gene TRBV7-9; D is unclear. In germline, CDR1 is SEHNR, CDR2 FQNEAQ (reference sequence). V lost 5 bases to trimming and J lost 1 base, with 9 bases between them. This CDR3 is built from 13 residues. CDR3: CASSRQESYEQYF. In DNA, the CDR3 is TGTGCCAGCAGCCGTCAGGAGTCCTACGAGCAGTACTTC. Supplemented by reference TRBV7-9 and TRBJ2-7, the full variable domain reads DTGVSQNPRHKITKRGQNVTFRCDPISEHNRLYWYRQTLGQGPEFLTYFQNEAQLEKSRLLSDRFSAERPKGSFSTLEIQRTEQGDSAMYLCASSRQESYEQYFGPGTRLTVT.

This clone has more than one count but fewer than ten. The V call is TRBV7-9, the J call TRBJ2-3, with TRBD2 identical over 9 bases. V lost 6 bases to trimming and J lost 8 bases; unmatched junction nucleotides: 21. From germline, CDR1 is SEHNR and CDR2 FQNEAQ (reference sequence). The CDR3 has 18 residues. The CDR3 DNA follows: TGTGCCAGCAGGAAGGGTAGCGGGGGCCCCCCTGAGCGTGGTACGCAGTATTTT. Amino acid sequence: CASRKGSGGPPERGTQYF. Full variable domain (rest looked up from reference TRBV7-9 and TRBJ2-3): DTGVSQNPRHKITKRGQNVTFRCDPISEHNRLYWYRQTLGQGPEFLTYFQNEAQLEKSRLLSDRFSAERPKGSFSTLEIQRTEQGDSAMYLCASRKGSGGPPERGTQYFGPGTRLTVL.

Of note for this clone: Other DNA sequences in this specimen translate into the identical CDR3. This chain connects TRBV6-5 to TRBJ1-2; possible D gene TRBD1, 5 bases. V lost 6 bases and J lost 1, with 9 bases in between. Looked up from germline, CDR1 is MNHEY and CDR2 is SVGAGI. This CDR3 has 13 amino acids. The CDR3 nucleotides are TGTGCCAGCAGCTCGGGGGGTAACTATGGCTACACCTTC. Its translation is CASSSGGNYGYTF.

This clone has a single count. The rearrangement uses TRBV28 and TRBJ2-1; D uncertain. The CDR3 runs to 14 residues. From germline, CDR1 is MDHEN and CDR2 SYDVKM. The V end was cut by 10 bases, the J end by 2 bases, with 15 bases between. The CDR3 loop reads CATSDGAAYNEQFF. The CDR3 DNA reads as TGTGCCACCTCGGACGGAGCAGCCTACAATGAGCAGTTCTTC.

V and J are TRBV7-2 and TRBJ2-7; D is undetermined. The CDR3 has 9 amino acids. V was trimmed by 5 bases and J by 7 bases, leaving 3 bases between them. CDR1 is SGHTA, CDR2 FQGNSA, per germline. The CDR3 spells CASSGEQYF. The CDR3 region has the DNA TGTGCCAGCAGCGGGGAGCAGTACTTC.

This chain uses TRBV18 with TRBJ2-5, with D perhaps TRBD1 (6 bases). Trimming pared 5 bases from V and 5 bases from J, leaving 18 bases between. This CDR3 comprises 15 residues. Germline values: CDR1 KGHSH, CDR2 LQKENI. CDR3 loop: CASSSMTGYEETQYF. DNA for the CDR3: TGTGCCAGCTCATCGATGACAGGATACGAGGAGACCCAGTACTTC.

The chain is built from TRBV4-1 and TRBJ1-4; no definite D call. V lost 1 base and J 5 bases, leaving 8 bases between the germline ends. Germline assignment: CDR1 MGHRA and CDR2 YSYEKL. This CDR3 region has 14 residues. The CDR3: CASSQGNGNEKLFF. CDR3 coding DNA: TGCGCCAGCAGCCAAGGCAACGGAAATGAAAAACTGTTTTTT.

The chain joins TRBV5-1 to TRBJ2-3; D gene unclear. Germline V CDR1 and CDR2: SGHRS, YFSETQ. CDR3 length equals 15 residues. Trimming removed 0 bases from V and 3 bases from J, with 11 bases in between. The CDR3 protein is CASSLAQKVTDTQYF. CDR3 bases: TGCGCCAGCAGCTTGGCCCAGAAGGTGACAGATACGCAGTATTTT. The whole variable domain, filled in from reference TRBV5-1 and TRBJ2-3, reads KAGVTQTPRYLIKTRGQQVTLSCSPISGHRSVSWYQQTPGQGLQFLFEYFSETQRNKGNFPGRFSGRQFSNSRSEMNVSTLELGDSALYLCASSLAQKVTDTQYFGPGTRLTVL.

This rearrangement joins TRBV18 to TRBJ2-3; 10 bases match TRBD2. Losses at the gene ends were 0 bases for V and 3 bases for J; bases not matched to a gene: 6. There are 17 residues in the CDR3. Germline V gene lookup returns CDR1 KGHSH and CDR2 LQKENI. CDR3 amino acids: CASSPPLAGVGTDTQYF. The CDR3 nucleotides read TGTGCCAGCTCACCACCTCTAGCGGGAGTGGGGACAGATACGCAGTATTTT.

This chain joins TRBV10-3 and TRBJ1-1; D not certain. Trimming took off 4 bases at V and 0 bases at J, with 9 bases between the two ends. In germline, CDR1 is ENHRY, CDR2 SYGVKD. The CDR3 sequence is 14 residues long. The CDR3 coding sequence is TGTGCCATCAGTGGAGGCAGCTTGAACACTGAAGCTTTCTTT. It encodes CAISGGSLNTEAFF.

V gene TRBV9 combines with J gene TRBJ2-2; no definite D call. V lost 4 bases to trimming and J lost 1 base, with 14 bases between them. CDR1 and CDR2 (germline): SGDLS, YYNGEE. CDR3 length equals 16 residues. Here the CDR3 reads CASSPRGQENTGELFF. CDR3 sequence (DNA): TGTGCCAGCAGCCCCCGTGGGCAGGAGAACACCGGGGAGCTGTTTTTT.

The V call is TRBV28, the J call TRBJ1-4; D ambiguous. In germline, CDR1 is MDHEN, CDR2 SYDVKM. The CDR3 covers 12 residues. V dropped 6 bases and J dropped 10 bases, with 12 bases sitting between them. This chain's CDR3 is CASSSVLGKLFF. CDR3 nucleotides: TGTGCCAGCAGCTCAGTTTTAGGAAAACTGTTTTTT.

This chain connects TRBV30 to TRBJ1-5; 7 bases fit TRBD1. J was trimmed by 7 bases and V by 7 bases; bases with no gene match: 13. CDR1 and CDR2 from the germline V gene are GTSNPN and SVGIG (reference sequence). CDR3 length: 14 residues. The CDR3 is CASQEKGAGQPQHF. CDR3 DNA sequence: TGTGCCTCCCAGGAAAAGGGGGCTGGACAGCCCCAGCATTTT.

The chain uses TRBV2 and TRBJ1-5; D call uncertain. The CDR3 is 14 amino acids. CDR1 and CDR2 (germline): SNHLY, FYNNEI. V dropped 2 bases and J dropped 2 bases, with 7 bases sitting between them. CDR3 residues: CASSEKSGNQPQHF. CDR3 nucleotides: TGTGCCAGCAGTGAAAAGTCCGGCAATCAGCCCCAGCATTTT. The full variable domain, completed using reference TRBV2 and TRBJ1-5, is EPEVTQTPSHQVTQMGQEVILRCVPISNHLYFYWYRQILGQKVEFLVSFYNNEISEKSEIFDDQFSVERPDGSNFTLKIRSTKLEDSAMYFCASSEKSGNQPQHFGDGTRLSIL.

The V gene is TRBV28, the J gene TRBJ2-5; D is uncertain. There are 12 residues in the CDR3. Trimming removed 6 bases at V and 2 bases at J, with 7 bases between. Germline CDR1 MDHEN, CDR2 SYDVKM. This chain's CDR3 is CASSGLQETQYF. In DNA, the CDR3 is TGTGCCAGCAGCGGGCTGCAAGAGACCCAGTACTTC. The complete variable domain, with remaining parts taken from reference TRBV28 and TRBJ2-5, reads DVKVTQSSRYLVKRTGEKVFLECVQDMDHENMFWYRQDPGLGLRLIYFSYDVKMKEKGDIPEGYSVSREKKERFSLILESASTNQTSMYLCASSGLQETQYFGPGTRLLVL.

The genes are TRBV7-8 and TRBJ2-7; 11 bases line up with TRBD1. The CDR3 is made up of 15 amino acids. Germline V lookup: CDR1 SGHVS, CDR2 FQNEAQ. After removal of 4 bases from V and 3 bases from J, the junction contained 5 bases not matched to a gene. CDR3 DNA: TGTGCCAGCAGCTACGGGACAGGGGGTCTCTACGAGCAGTACTTC. Translation: CASSYGTGGLYEQYF.

The chain combines TRBV7-3 with TRBJ2-2, with no clear D. From germline, CDR1 is SGHTA and CDR2 FQGTGA. The CDR3 is 13 residues long. V shed 2 bases and J shed 6 bases, with 7 bases lying between them. DNA of the CDR3: TGTGCCAGCAGCTTATCTGGGCCCGGGGAGCTGTTTTTT. Protein sequence: CASSLSGPGELFF. The whole variable domain, remainder taken from reference TRBV7-3 and TRBJ2-2, is GAGVSQTPSNKVTEKGKYVELRCDPISGHTALYWYRQSLGQGPEFLIYFQGTGAADDSGLPNDRFFAVRPEGSVSTLKIQRTERGDSAVYLCASSLSGPGELFFGEGSRLTVL.

This clone appeared many times. The gene calls are TRBV7-9 and TRBJ1-1; D unresolved. CDR1 and CDR2 (germline): SEHNR, FQNEAQ (reference sequence). V was cut by 3 bases and J by 3 bases, with 8 bases left in between. The CDR3 is 13 amino acids. In nucleotides, the CDR3 is TGTGCCAGCAGCTTTACGAGGGACACTGAAGCTTTCTTT. Amino acids: CASSFTRDTEAFF.